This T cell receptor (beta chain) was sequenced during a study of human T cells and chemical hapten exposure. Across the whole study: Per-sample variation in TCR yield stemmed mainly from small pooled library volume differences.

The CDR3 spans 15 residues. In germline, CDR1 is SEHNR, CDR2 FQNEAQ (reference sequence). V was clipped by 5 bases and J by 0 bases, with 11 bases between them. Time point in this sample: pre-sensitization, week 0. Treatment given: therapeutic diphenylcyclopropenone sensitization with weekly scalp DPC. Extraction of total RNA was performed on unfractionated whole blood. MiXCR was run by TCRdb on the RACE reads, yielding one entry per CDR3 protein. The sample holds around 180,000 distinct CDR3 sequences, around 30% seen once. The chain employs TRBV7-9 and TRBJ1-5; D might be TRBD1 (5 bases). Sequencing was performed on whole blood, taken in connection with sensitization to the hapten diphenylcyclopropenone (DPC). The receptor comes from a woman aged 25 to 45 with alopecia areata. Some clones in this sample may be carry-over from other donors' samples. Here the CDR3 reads CASSASGVSNQPQHF. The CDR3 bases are TGTGCCAGCAGCGCATCGGGGGTTAGCAATCAGCCCCAGCATTTT.